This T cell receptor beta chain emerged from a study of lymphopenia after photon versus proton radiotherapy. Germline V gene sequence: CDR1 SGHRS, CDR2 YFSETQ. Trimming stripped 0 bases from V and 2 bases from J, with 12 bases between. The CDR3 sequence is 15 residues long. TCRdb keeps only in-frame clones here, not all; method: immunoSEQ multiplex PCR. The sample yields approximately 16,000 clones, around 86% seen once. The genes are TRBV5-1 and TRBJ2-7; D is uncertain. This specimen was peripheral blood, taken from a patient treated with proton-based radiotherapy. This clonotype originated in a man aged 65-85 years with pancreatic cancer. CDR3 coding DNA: TGCGCCAGCAGCTTGGGTCTCCTGCACGCCTACGAGCAGTACTTC. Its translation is CASSLGLLHAYEQYF.